The present T cell receptor beta chain was sequenced within a study of identical twins. A single record per CDR3 protein comes from TCRdb applying MiXCR to the 5' RACE reads. The table records nearly 900,000 distinct CDR3 sequences, about 12% of them present only once. This CDR3 has 17 amino acids. Germline V gene sequence: CDR1 SGHVS, CDR2 FQNEAQ. After removal of 2 bases from V and 4 bases from J, the junction contained 11 bases not matched to a gene. The table lists this clonotype with a few counts. This same sample was also taken into another study, of yellow fever vaccine responses in identical twins.

This receptor was identified in a woman aged 18 to 35 in good health. This chain connects TRBV7-8 to TRBJ2-5; TRBD2 matches 9 bases. The sample comprised PBMCs. CDR3 sequence reads: CASSLSLLREGRETQYF. The CDR3 DNA follows: TGTGCCAGCAGCTTAAGTCTGTTGCGGGAGGGCCGAGAGACCCAGTACTTC.